Below, one T cell receptor beta chain is given with its context. This clone was seen only once. Its antigen remains undetermined. Base qualities are missing; no much larger clone stands one base away. CD8 naive samples were obtained by positive selection for CCR7 among CD45RO-negative cells, yielding a CD45RA+CCR7+ population from which TemRA cells were excluded. Donors were healthy HIV-negative adults with no recently reported acute infections or vaccinations. Every donor was a Caucasian adult residing in Nashville, Tennessee, USA. Blood was collected by leukapheresis, and PBMCs were isolated by Ficoll-Histopaque density gradient centrifugation and then cryopreserved in liquid nitrogen vapor phase. Purity and quantity of every magnetically sorted T cell population were checked by analytical flow cytometry. Each sorted fraction had its genomic DNA isolated and then quantified by UV absorbance on a Nanodrop 2000c.

This specimen belongs to a study of shared clonotypes between healthy human individuals (dated by TCRdb to the early 2020s). With regard to the full study: Three men and a couple of women, aged 18 to 49 years, made up the cohort. Per donor, three plates each were used for CD4 naive and CD4 memory, two for CD8 naive, and one for CD8 memory. To estimate repertoire size and how much clonotypes are shared between individuals, the study performed deep sequencing of blood TCR repertoires from a few healthy adults. Libraries were prepared and TCR repertoires were sequenced by different laboratories using diverse techniques, in order to increase sequencing depth and limit assay-specific biases. Each donor's leukapheresis produced roughly between roughly 0.85 and 9 billion PBMCs. Results the study describes overall, beyond this receptor: Sampling was limited to blood, and TCR repertoires in tissue likely differ from TCR repertoires in blood. Because the study included only a small number of donors, the genetic and exposure-history diversity represented was limited. When a few donors were compared, the shared fraction of clonotypes was about 5% for naive CD4, 3.5% to 4% for naive CD8, 2.3% for memory CD4, and 0.35% to 0.4% for memory CD8. Compared with non-shared clonotypes, the clonotypes found in all four sorted-subset donors had higher generation probabilities. Larger estimated clonotype richness was generally found for naive subsets than for memory subsets. Rarefaction of sorted-subset datasets indicated incomplete sequencing despite the large sequencing depth. Pairwise subsampling led to the expectation that sequencing depth would affect the degree of clonotype sharing among donors.

V loses 6 bases of germline sequence and J loses 14 bases, and the interval between the two ends is 16 bases. Including cysteine and phenylalanine, the CDR3 has 11 amino acids. Only CDR3 DNA is held: 33 bases, read in frame from base 1. Using the deep immunoSEQ assay, TCR CDR3 regions were amplified from genomic DNA by multiplex PCR. Extracted genomic DNA from each cell subset was distributed evenly across all wells of several immunoSEQ 96-well plates, and each plate was treated as a replicate. For sorted subsets, 150 to 200 ng genomic DNA, equal to tens of thousands of T cell genomes, was loaded into each replicate PCR. Purified libraries were measured with a Qubit 3.0 fluorometer, size-checked on a Bioanalyzer 2100, and measured again with the KAPA Library Quantification kit. Every immunoSEQ 96-well plate was sequenced on a separate single-read 150-cycle Illumina NextSeq 550 flow cell. Concerning the study's data processing: Because the immunoSEQ output held only junctional sequences and lacked quality scores, the filtering could not match the filtering applied to full-length reads. To assign V/J genes and CDR3, sequences were annotated against IMGT germline references using PyIR, a Python wrapper for IgBLAST v1.9. Any read was removed if the V/J assignment was weak (E-value above 1e-6), the CDR3 was missing, or the read contained stop codons, out-of-frame junctions, or ambiguous translated residues. A V3J clonotype was defined by an identical inferred V gene, J gene, and CDR3 amino acid sequence. To compute the percentage overlap between repertoires, the number of shared unique clonotypes was divided by the size of the smaller repertoire. RTK rarefaction, the Chao1 estimator, and Recon v2.1 estimates of unobserved clonotypes were used to assess repertoire richness. Generation probabilities were computed with OLGA for all TCRbeta clonotypes obtained by the gDNA method from a few donors. Imported from immuneACCESS, the table was reduced by TCRdb to in-frame sequences with V and J called. These copies leave out some clones; in studies compared against another copy, an unresolved V gene accounts for under half, and the cause of the remainder is not known. That table furnishes V, J and clone size, whereas the DNA furnished D and trimming. The sample yields 1.5 million to 2.5 million clones; about 95% were counted once. The leading ten clones occupy 1.2% of the sample.

This clonotype was sampled from a man between 18 and 35 years old in good health. The rearrangement joined TRBV23-1 to TRBJ2-5; the best D guess is TRBD2, with 5 bases matching. TRBV23-1 is an open reading frame whose function is uncertain. Material for sequencing was naive CD8+ T cells sorted from blood. The sample's cell subset or site label, decoded: CD45RA+CCR7+. The CDR3 region has the sequence CASRIGNTGYF. Here is the DNA: TGCGCCAGCAGAATCGGGAACACGGGCTACTTC.